These T cell receptor beta chains were read from a single sample in a study of beta chain features in type 1 diabetes. Measured with immunoSEQ multiplex PCR; TCRdb has only the in-frame clones, and not every one. The sample carries hundreds of thousands of clones, roughly 12% recorded once. Sequenced: naive CD4+ T cells from blood. The receptors were sampled from a man between 18 and 35 years old in good health. Both conserved end residues are part of each CDR3. The D gene is left open where the match is weak. Only some rows state a clone size, as once, few, many or a class for expanded clones.

>TRBV11-3|TRBD1|TRBJ2-5|-
TGTGCCAGCAGCCCGAAAGGACAGGGACAAGAGACCCAGTACTTC
CASSPKGQGQETQYF
>TRBV5-4|-|TRBJ1-2|-
TGTGCCAGCAGCTTGGGGGTCGGGGCTAACTATGGCTACACCTTC
CASSLGVGANYGYTF
>TRBV7-9|TRBD1|TRBJ1-6|few
TGTGCCAGCAGTCGCGGGACAGGGCGTGATTCACCCCTCCACTTT
CASSRGTGRDSPLHF
>TRBV10-3|-|TRBJ2-7|few
TGTGCCATCAGTGAGTCGTTCAGGGTCTACGAGCAGTACTTC
CAISESFRVYEQYF
>TRBV10-3|TRBD2|TRBJ2-1|few
TGTGCCACACGGAGGTTTGCTAGCGGGAACGCCGGGGAGCAGTTCTTC
CATRRFASGNAGEQFF
>TRBV2|TRBD1|TRBJ2-5|-
TGTGCCAGCAGACCCGGGACAGGGAGGACAGAGACCCAGTACTTC
CASRPGTGRTETQYF
>TRBV28|-|TRBJ1-5|few
TGTGCCAGCGAGTCCGGCAATCAGCCCCAGCATTTT
CASESGNQPQHF
>TRBV5-1|TRBD2|TRBJ2-6|few
TGCGCCAGCAGCCCGGCGGGGGCTGGGGCCAACGTCCTGACTTTC
CASSPAGAGANVLTF
>TRBV4-3|-|TRBJ1-6|few
TGCGCCAGCAGCCAAGCTGTCAGACTTTCACCCCTCCACTTT
CASSQAVRLSPLHF
>TRBV5-4|TRBD2|TRBJ2-1|few
TGTGCCAGCAGCATACTAGCGGGAGGAACCTACAATGAGCAGTTCTTC
CASSILAGGTYNEQFF
>TRBV28|TRBD2|TRBJ2-3|-
TGTGCCAGCAGCAACCGAGCGGGAGCTACAGATACGCAGTATTTT
CASSNRAGATDTQYF
>TRBV9|-|TRBJ2-1|-
TGTGCCAGCAGTCGAGGTTTCAACAATGAGCAGTTCTTC
CASSRGFNNEQFF
>TRBV4-2|TRBD2|TRBJ2-2|few
TGTGCCAGCAGCCAACTAGCGGGGGGGAACACCGGGGAGCTGTTTTTT
CASSQLAGGNTGELFF
>TRBV2|TRBD2|TRBJ2-5|-
TGTGCCAGCAGTTACACTAGCGGGAGAGGGGAGACCCAGTACTTC
CASSYTSGRGETQYF
>TRBV18|-|TRBJ1-4|few
TGTGCCAGCCGCCCAGGGGAGAATGAAAAACTGTTTTTT
CASRPGENEKLFF
>TRBV27|-|TRBJ2-2|-
TGTGCCAGCAACTTCCAGACGGACACATGGGACACCGGGGAGCTGTTTTTT
CASNFQTDTWDTGELFF
>TRBV28|-|TRBJ2-5|-
TGTGCCAGCAGTTTATTTGGGCGGGAAGGGAGAGAGACCCAGTACTTC
CASSLFGREGRETQYF
>TRBV21-1|-|TRBJ2-3|-
TGTGCCAGCAGCCTGCCGGGACTTTCGAGCACAGATACGCAGTATTTT
CASSLPGLSSTDTQYF
>TRBV7-9|TRBD2|TRBJ2-1|-
TGTGCCAGCAGCTTAGGCCCTAGCGGGGGGCTCCCGGGGAATGAGCAGTTCTTC
CASSLGPSGGLPGNEQFF
>TRBV12-5|-|TRBJ2-5|few
TGTGCTAGTGGTTTGGTACTAGGGGGACAAGAGACCCAGTACTTC
CASGLVLGGQETQYF
>TRBV25-1|TRBD1|TRBJ2-7|-
TGTGCCAGCAGTGAAACGGACAGGGTATACGAGCAGTACTTC
CASSETDRVYEQYF
>TRBV28|TRBD1|TRBJ2-7|-
TGTGCCAGCATCCCACCCCCCCCGACAGGGGTAGGCGAGCAGTACTTC
CASIPPPPTGVGEQYF
>TRBV7-2|TRBD1|TRBJ1-4|few
TGTGCCAGCAGCCGCGGGACAGAAGAAAAACTGTTTTTT
CASSRGTEEKLFF
>TRBV4-2|TRBD1|TRBJ1-4|few
TGTGCCAGCAGCCCGCGGACAGGGGTTGGGACTAATGAAAAACTGTTTTTT
CASSPRTGVGTNEKLFF